This is a list of T cell receptor beta chains from one sample in a study of human T cells and chemical hapten exposure. TCRdb re-called the RACE reads with MiXCR, one entry per CDR3 protein. The sample holds 250,000 or so distinct CDR3 sequences; almost 8% are singletons and the top ten take 1.2%. The source was whole blood, collected in connection with sensitization to the hapten diphenylcyclopropenone (DPC). These receptors all come from a man aged 18 to 29 with alopecia areata. Some clones in this sample may be carry-over from other donors' samples. CDR3s include the opening cysteine and the closing phenylalanine or tryptophan. Part of the rows lack a size; the others show once, few, many or a class for expanded clones.

CATRTGLPDTQYF | few | TRBV28
CASSRGGTGHQPQHF | many | TRBV3-1
CASSPTSGGKNEQFF | few | TRBV5-1
CASSLRQGRGYEQYF | NA | TRBV5-1
CASSLTQRRTDTQYF | many | TRBV7-9
CASSQTQTGGGNQPQHF | NA | TRBV28
CASSADRGLSQPQHF | NA | TRBV19
CASSLVRDSQETQYF | few | TRBV12-3/TRBV12-4
CASSRGTGVAKNIQYF | NA | TRBV6-1
CASSGGTGQWATTNYGYTF | few | TRBV2
CSADSISTNEKLFF | NA | TRBV20-1
CASSVWGEGSPLHF | many | TRBV9
CSAGTSGGIYEQYF | NA | TRBV20-1
CASTQGRLNQPQHF | few | TRBV12-3/TRBV12-4
CASSSPGPTDTQYF | few | TRBV12-3/TRBV12-4
CASSNPLGQRRYTF | NA | TRBV28
CASSQEAGSLELFF | NA | TRBV4-1
CACGFRPGTANEQFF | NA | TRBV7-3
CASSLLTSGENIQYF | many | TRBV28
CSAPKTPRHGYTF | few | TRBV20-1
CASLGDPLDSYEQYF | NA | TRBV28
CASSSRNSNSGYTF | NA | TRBV7-9
CATSDLSGDNQPQHF | NA | TRBV24-1
CASSPLTDGGNYGYTF | NA | TRBV18
CASSPIPGQGHEQFF | few | TRBV11-2
CASSLDRGDTDTQYF | NA | TRBV7-2
CASSAGPAGGYGYTF | few | TRBV11-2
CASSEESGRSTDTQYF | many | TRBV2
CASSYSTRTDIRGYTF | NA | TRBV6-5
CASPSPGLSTGELFF | NA | TRBV18
CASSSIGRETQYF | NA | TRBV7-9
CSVERGPKTQYF | many | TRBV29-1
CASSSSDPNTGELFF | few | TRBV11-2
CASSLDPGRKTGANVLTF | many | TRBV5-1
CASSQEGYSGNTIYF | NA | TRBV4-1
CASSQYPGTVEVTEAFF | many | TRBV14
CASSKIALTDTQYF | many | TRBV7-2
CASSLYTENTGELFF | NA | TRBV5-1
CASSPGSGSTQYF | few | TRBV7-2
CAGTGTLGQPQHF | few | TRBV6-2/TRBV6-3
CASSFSTGLLGNQPQHF | NA | TRBV7-2
CSARDGLAQYF | few | TRBV20-1
CASSLNRVQGYTF | many | TRBV28
CSVEEASRDETQYF | few | TRBV29-1
CASSEGSSTQYF | few | TRBV5-1
CATSRAGGTDTQYF | few | TRBV24-1